The next 21 T cell receptor beta chains were all read from a single sample in a study of human T cells and chemical hapten exposure. From the RACE reads, TCRdb called clonotypes with MiXCR, one entry per CDR3 protein. The sample records approximately 370,000 distinct CDR3 sequences, approximately 5.8% being singletons. Time point noted: pre-sensitization, week 0. Treatment indicated: therapeutic diphenylcyclopropenone sensitization with weekly scalp DPC. The source was whole blood, collected in connection with sensitization to the hapten diphenylcyclopropenone (DPC). The source is a woman in her late teens or twenties with alopecia areata. Some clones in this sample may be carry-over from other donors' samples.

With respect to this clonotype: This may arise from a read error, as a much more abundant clone is one base away. The chain links TRBV10-3 to TRBJ1-1; 7 nucleotides match TRBD1. CDR3 length equals 14 residues. Germline assignment: CDR1 ENHRY and CDR2 SYGVKD. CDR3 residues: CAISEGQANTVAFF. In DNA, the CDR3 is TGTGCCATCAGTGAGGGACAGGCGAACACTGTAGCTTTCTTT.

This clonotype occurred many times. The chain employs TRBV18 and TRBJ1-4, with D unclear. This CDR3 is built from 14 residues. Germline CDR1 is KGHSH and CDR2 is LQKENI. Trimming took off 3 bases at V and 0 bases at J, with 5 bases between the two ends. The CDR3 sequence: CASSPRATNEKLFF. The CDR3 nucleotides are TGTGCCAGCTCACCGAGGGCAACTAATGAAAAACTGTTTTTT.

This clonotype was counted many times. The rearrangement uses TRBV7-2 and TRBJ2-5; D not certain. This CDR3 is built from 14 residues. Trimming removed 2 bases at V and 3 bases at J, with 10 bases between. Germline CDR1 is SGHTA and CDR2 is FQGNSA. The CDR3 sequence: CASSLFGREETQYF. CDR3 nucleotide sequence: TGTGCCAGCAGCTTATTCGGCCGGGAAGAGACCCAGTACTTC. Complete variable domain (other parts from reference TRBV7-2 and TRBJ2-5): GAGVSQSPSNKVTEKGKDVELRCDPISGHTALYWYRQSLGQGLEFLIYFQGNSAPDKSGLPSDRFSAERTGGSVSTLTIQRTQQEDSAVYLCASSLFGREETQYFGPGTRLLVL.

This clonotype was counted at least ten times. The chain recombines TRBV28 with TRBJ2-7; tentatively, D is TRBD1 (6 bases). CDR3 size: 14 residues. Germline assignment: CDR1 MDHEN and CDR2 SYDVKM. Trimming cost V 7 bases and J 0 bases, with 13 bases left between them. The chain's CDR3 is CASILGQRSYEQYF. The CDR3 region has the DNA TGTGCCAGCATCTTAGGACAGCGCTCCTACGAGCAGTACTTC. Using reference TRBV28 and TRBJ2-7 for the parts outside the CDR3, the full variable domain is DVKVTQSSRYLVKRTGEKVFLECVQDMDHENMFWYRQDPGLGLRLIYFSYDVKMKEKGDIPEGYSVSREKKERFSLILESASTNQTSMYLCASILGQRSYEQYFGPGTRLTVT.

This clonotype was observed at least ten times. The V gene is TRBV29-1, the J gene TRBJ2-7; D not resolved. Trimming cost V 4 bases and J 6 bases, with 10 bases left between them. Germline CDR1 and CDR2: SQVTM and ANQGSEA. This CDR3 contains 11 residues. CDR3 loop: CSVGLSGEQYF. CDR3 sequence (DNA): TGCAGCGTTGGCCTATCGGGCGAGCAGTACTTC.

This clonotype showed up just a few times. This chain uses TRBV5-1 with TRBJ2-1; D is unresolved. V was cut by 0 bases and J by 8 bases, with 9 bases left in between. The CDR3 covers 13 residues. Germline CDR1 is SGHRS and CDR2 is YFSETQ. CDR3 region: CASSLGPAYEQFF. The CDR3 nucleotides read TGCGCCAGCAGCTTGGGGCCGGCCTATGAGCAGTTCTTC.

This clonotype has ten or more counts. The rearrangement joins TRBV11-2 to TRBJ1-3; D is uncertain. The CDR3 contains 14 residues. V lost 5 bases to trimming and J lost 4 bases, with 12 bases between them. CDR1 is SGHAT and CDR2 is FQNNGV in the germline V gene. Here the CDR3 reads CASSISDGGNTIYF. CDR3 bases: TGTGCCAGCAGCATTTCGGACGGCGGAAACACCATATATTTT. Based on the CDR3 plus reference TRBV11-2 and TRBJ1-3, the full variable domain is EAGVAQSPRYKIIEKRQSVAFWCNPISGHATLYWYQQILGQGPKLLIQFQNNGVVDDSQLPKDRFSAERLKGVDSTLKIQPAKLEDSAVYLCASSISDGGNTIYFGEGSWLTVV.

This clonotype was picked up a small number of times. This chain connects TRBV20-1 to TRBJ1-1; D is undetermined. Trimming removed 3 bases at V and 6 bases at J, with 11 bases between. Germline V gene sequence: CDR1 DFQATT, CDR2 SNEGSKA (reference sequence). The CDR3 has 12 amino acids. In DNA form, the CDR3 reads TGCAGTGCTAGTGAAAGGGAGGCTGAAGCTTTCTTT. Translating it yields CSASEREAEAFF.

This clonotype has just a few counts. The rearrangement joins TRBV28 to TRBJ2-3, with D tentatively TRBD2 (6 bases). This CDR3 is built from 14 residues. The germline gives CDR1 MDHEN, CDR2 SYDVKM. The germline V and J ends were trimmed by 6 bases and 6 bases, with 16 bases remaining between them. CDR3 bases: TGTGCCAGCAGGCGGGACTCCTGGGGGGATACGCAGTATTTT. Translation: CASRRDSWGDTQYF.

Turning to this clonotype: With only one base between it and a far larger clone, this is likely a read error. The CDR3 protein is CVSSQGQGTEAFF. The CDR3 DNA is TGTGTCAGCAGTCAGGGACAGGGGACTGAAGCTTTCTTT. V and J are TRBV6-5 and TRBJ1-1; 10 bases map to TRBD1. Germline CDR1 MNHEY, CDR2 SVGAGI. The CDR3 is made up of 13 amino acids.

This clonotype was seen at least ten times. The genes are TRBV6-2 or TRBV6-3 and TRBJ2-2; 9 bases map to TRBD1. CDR3 length: 16 residues. Germline lookup yields CDR1 MNHEY and CDR2 SVGEGT. V lost 6 bases, J lost 2 bases, and 7 bases stayed unmatched. CDR3 amino acids: CASRAPGQGNTGELFF. The CDR3 DNA is TGTGCCAGCAGGGCGCCGGGACAGGGCAACACCGGGGAGCTGTTTTTT.

This clonotype was detected only a few times. V gene TRBV5-4 combines with J gene TRBJ2-7, with D maybe TRBD1 (6 bases). Trimming removed 4 bases from V and 7 bases from J, with 24 bases in between. The CDR3 extends over 16 amino acids. CDR1 is SGHNT, CDR2 YYREEE, per germline (reference sequence). The CDR3 DNA reads as TGTGCCAGCAGCCCGTCGAGGGGGTCAAATCTCCGGGAGCAGTACTTC. This translates into CASSPSRGSNLREQYF.

There are many counts of this clonotype. The chain is built from TRBV6-2 or TRBV6-3 and TRBJ2-1; D gene uncertain. CDR1 is MNHEY, CDR2 SVGEGT, per germline. V was cut by 0 bases and J by 0 bases, with 9 bases left in between. The CDR3 has 16 residues. The CDR3 reads CASSYSIVSSYNEQFF. As DNA, the CDR3 is TGTGCCAGCAGTTACTCGATAGTCTCCTCCTACAATGAGCAGTTCTTC.

This rearrangement joins TRBV20-1 to TRBJ2-7; 11 bases are shared with TRBD2. After removal of 3 bases from V and 3 bases from J, the junction contained 4 bases not matched to a gene. This CDR3 region has 14 residues. CDR1 is DFQATT and CDR2 is SNEGSKA in the germline V gene (reference sequence). In DNA form, the CDR3 reads TGCAGTGCTAGCCTTACTAGCGGGGGCTACGAGCAGTACTTC. It specifies CSASLTSGGYEQYF.

This clonotype was found a few times. The gene calls are TRBV3-1 and TRBJ1-1, with 9 positions matching TRBD1. Germline values: CDR1 LGHDT, CDR2 YNNKEL (reference sequence). This CDR3 is built from 15 residues. The junction had 9 bases not matched to a gene; V was cut back by 4 bases and J by 6 bases. The chain's CDR3 is CASSPTGTGPPEAFF. The CDR3 bases are TGTGCCAGCAGCCCCACCGGGACAGGGCCCCCTGAAGCTTTCTTT.

The rearrangement joins TRBV12-3 or TRBV12-4 to TRBJ2-1; 16 bases map to TRBD2. The trim removed 4 bases at V and 9 bases at J, leaving 6 bases unmatched. The CDR3 consists of 16 residues. In DNA, the CDR3 is TGTGCCAGCAGTTCCGGGACTAGCGGGGGGGCCGGTGAGCAGTTCTTC. Translated: CASSSGTSGGAGEQFF.

The chain links TRBV20-1 to TRBJ2-4; D gene uncertain. Germline V gene sequence: CDR1 DFQATT, CDR2 SNEGSKA (reference sequence). Trimming stripped 0 bases from V and 0 bases from J, with 9 bases between. There are 15 residues in the CDR3. The CDR3 is CSARERRLAKNIQYF. The CDR3 DNA reads as TGCAGTGCTAGAGAGCGAAGACTAGCCAAAAACATTCAGTACTTC.

Notes on this clonotype: One base away lies a much larger clone, so this may be a sequencing read error. The chain joins TRBV6-5 to TRBJ2-6, with a possible D match to TRBD1 (5 bases). The CDR3 extends over 15 amino acids. Germline V gives CDR1 MNHEY, CDR2 SVGAGI. In DNA, the CDR3 is TGTGCCAGCAGTACGCGGATCTCTGGGGCCAACGTCCCGACTTTC. Encoded protein: CASSTRISGANVPTF.

A remark on this clonotype: A read error may explain this, as a much larger clone is one base away. The rearrangement links TRBV29-1 to TRBJ1-4; D unresolved. CDR1 is SQVTM, CDR2 ANQGSEA, per germline. The CDR3 runs to 11 residues. The CDR3 DNA reads as TGCAGAGTTGAAAATCTCGAGAAACTGTTTTTT. Translated, it gives CRVENLEKLFF.

This clonotype was recorded at least ten times. V is TRBV9 and J is TRBJ1-6; 7 bases are a match to TRBD1. The CDR3 has 16 residues. V lost 3 bases and J lost 3; bases outside the gene matches: 6. Germline V lookup: CDR1 SGDLS, CDR2 YYNGEE. The CDR3 DNA sequence: TGTGCCAGCAGCGGGGGACAGTTGAGCTATAATTCACCCCTCCACTTT. Amino acids: CASSGGQLSYNSPLHF. Looking up the rest from reference TRBV9 and TRBJ1-6 gives the full variable domain: DSGVTQTPKHLITATGQRVTLRCSPRSGDLSVYWYQQSLDQGLQFLIQYYNGEERAKGNILERFSAQQFPDLHSELNLSSLELGDSALYFCASSGGQLSYNSPLHFGNGTRLTVT.

At least ten counts were recorded for this clonotype. This sequence joins TRBV18 and TRBJ2-3; D gene uncertain. V lost 0 bases and J lost 0, with 1 base in between. Germline CDR1 KGHSH, CDR2 LQKENI. This CDR3 region has 13 residues. CDR3 sequence reads: CASSPPSTDTQYF. In nucleotides, the CDR3 is TGTGCCAGCTCACCACCTAGCACAGATACGCAGTATTTT.